This record concerns one TCR beta chain sequence. The antigen is unknown. Healthy bone marrow donors made up the donor group. The sample originates from a study of cytomegalovirus exposure and HLA in healthy donors. Study information: Samples from HLA-typed donors yielded approximately 80 million unique TCRs in an early data release. Study results and limitations: Some TCR beta chains (around 180 of them) were listed as cytomegalovirus-associated. Rare sequences made up most TCRs, while some public TCRs were found in many donors.

The primer mix had 60 Vbeta and 13 Jbeta primers. Here immunoSEQ multiplex PCR was the method, and the copy in TCRdb shows in-frame clones only, minus some. The repertoire shows 60,000 to 80,000 clones; the top ten hold about 0.83%. The CDR3 runs 15 residues. With 5 bases clipped from V and 7 bases from J, the junction kept 12 bases outside the gene matches. The germline gives CDR1 MNHEY, CDR2 SVGAGI. Sequencing was carried out using PBMCs. This chain joins TRBV6-5 and TRBJ1-1; 8 positions match TRBD1. The clonotype originates from a boy younger than 18 in good health and CMV-seronegative. CDR3 sequence reads: CASSGQGVGVGEAFF. CDR3 DNA: TGTGCCAGCAGTGGACAGGGAGTTGGGGTGGGTGAAGCTTTCTTT.